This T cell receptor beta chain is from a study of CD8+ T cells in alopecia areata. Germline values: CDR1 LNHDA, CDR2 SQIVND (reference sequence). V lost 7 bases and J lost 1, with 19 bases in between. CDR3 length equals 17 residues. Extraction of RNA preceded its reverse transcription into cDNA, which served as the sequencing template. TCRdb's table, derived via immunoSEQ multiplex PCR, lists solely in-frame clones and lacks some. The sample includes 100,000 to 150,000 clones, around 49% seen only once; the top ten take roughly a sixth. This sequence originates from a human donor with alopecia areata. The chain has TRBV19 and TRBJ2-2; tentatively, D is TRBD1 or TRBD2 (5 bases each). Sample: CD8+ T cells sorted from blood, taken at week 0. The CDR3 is CASTQFARDVNTGELFF. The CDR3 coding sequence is TGTGCCAGTACCCAATTCGCCAGGGACGTGAACACCGGGGAGCTGTTTTTT.